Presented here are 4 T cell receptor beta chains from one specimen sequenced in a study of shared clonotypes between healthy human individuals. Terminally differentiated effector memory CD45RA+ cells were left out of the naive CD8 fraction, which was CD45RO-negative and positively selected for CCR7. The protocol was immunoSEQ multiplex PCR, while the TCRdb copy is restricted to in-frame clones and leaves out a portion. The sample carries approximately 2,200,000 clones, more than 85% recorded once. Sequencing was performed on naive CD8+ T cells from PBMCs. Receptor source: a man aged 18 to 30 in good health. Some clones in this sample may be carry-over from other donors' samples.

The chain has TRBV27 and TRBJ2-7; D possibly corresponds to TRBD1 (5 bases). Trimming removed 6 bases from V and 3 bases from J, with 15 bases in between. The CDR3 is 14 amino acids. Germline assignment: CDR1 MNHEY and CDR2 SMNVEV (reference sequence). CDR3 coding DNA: TGTGCCAGCAGCAAGGGGATCCGCGGCTACGAGCAGTACTTC. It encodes CASSKGIRGYEQYF.

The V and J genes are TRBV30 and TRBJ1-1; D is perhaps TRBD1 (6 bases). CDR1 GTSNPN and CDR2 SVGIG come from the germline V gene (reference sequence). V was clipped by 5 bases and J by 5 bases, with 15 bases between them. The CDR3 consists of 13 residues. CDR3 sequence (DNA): TGTGCCTGGGTACCCAGGGGTAGGACTGAAGCTTTCTTT. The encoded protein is CAWVPRGRTEAFF.

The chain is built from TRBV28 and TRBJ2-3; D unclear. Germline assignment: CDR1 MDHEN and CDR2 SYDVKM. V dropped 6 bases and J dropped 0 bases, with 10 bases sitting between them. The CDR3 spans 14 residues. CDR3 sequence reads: CASREPRSTDTQYF. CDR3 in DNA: TGTGCCAGCAGGGAGCCGCGTAGCACAGATACGCAGTATTTT.

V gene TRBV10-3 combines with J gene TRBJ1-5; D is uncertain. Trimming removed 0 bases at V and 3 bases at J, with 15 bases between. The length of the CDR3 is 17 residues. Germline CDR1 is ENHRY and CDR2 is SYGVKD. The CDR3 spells CAISESMGSRDNQPQHF. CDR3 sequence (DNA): TGTGCCATCAGTGAGTCGATGGGCAGCCGTGACAATCAGCCCCAGCATTTT.